Below, one TCR beta chain is given with its context. Its antigen is currently unknown. Germline V gene data show CDR1 as MGHDK and CDR2 as SYGVNS. The ends lost 7 bases at V and 6 bases at J; junction bases unmatched: 7. The CDR3 length is 13 residues. A universal primer site arose from template switching, and cDNA bore unique molecular identifiers. MiXCR, applied by TCRdb to the 5' RACE reads, yields one record per CDR3 protein. The sample lists roughly 260,000 distinct CDR3 sequences, 6% to 8% occurring once. This record belongs to a study of identical twins. Study observations and caveats: Beta out-of-frame sequences showed weaker excess twin sharing.

The same data also went into a second study, on yellow fever vaccine responses in identical twins. From that report: It has been reported that, in twins, the vaccine T cell response seemed partly convergent and partly personalized.

The source material was CD8+ T cells sorted from blood. This clonotype was obtained from a woman aged 18 to 35 in good health. V usage is TRBV25-1 and J usage is TRBJ2-7, with 9 bases matching TRBD2. CDR3 DNA: TGTGCCAGCACCTTAGCGGGAGTGGGCGAGCAGTACTTC. It yields the protein CASTLAGVGEQYF.